One sample yielded the 17 T cell receptor beta chains listed below, sequenced in a study of cytomegalovirus exposure and HLA in healthy donors (dated by TCRdb to about 2017). Receptor amplification or capture employed the immunoSEQ multiplex PCR assay. The multiplex PCR relied on a mix of 60 forward primers for TCR Vbeta segments and 13 reverse primers for TCR Jbeta segments. TCRdb stores this immuneACCESS table with in-frame sequences only. Part of the clones is absent; in the studies checked, under half of the shortfall reflects unresolved V genes, and no reason is known for the rest. In all, the sample holds 99,000 or so clones, and 10% to 15% of those were seen once. In total, the top ten clones hold approximately 16% of the sample. Specimen: PBMCs. The receptors originated from a man between 40 and 49 years old in good health and CMV-seropositive.

This chain links TRBV2 with TRBJ2-2; the match to TRBD2 covers 8 bases. The CDR3 has 15 amino acids. Germline V lookup: CDR1 SNHLY, CDR2 FYNNEI. The V gene end was trimmed by 5 bases and the J gene end by 1 base; junction bases not matched to a gene: 3. The DNA of the CDR3 is TGTGCCAGCAGTCGAAGCGGGGGGAACACCGGGGAGCTGTTTTTT. Amino acids: CASSRSGGNTGELFF.

This chain connects TRBV7-8 to TRBJ1-1; a possible D gene is TRBD1 (5 bases). Germline-derived CDR1 and CDR2 are SGHVS and FQNEAQ. Trimming shortened V by 0 bases and J by 4 bases, and 12 bases separated the two germline ends. The CDR3 consists of 15 residues. Here the CDR3 reads CASSLAGGLSTEAFF. The CDR3, as DNA: TGTGCCAGCAGCTTAGCGGGGGGTCTGTCCACTGAAGCTTTCTTT.

This clone has only a few counts. The chain employs TRBV5-1 and TRBJ1-5, with 7 bases fitting TRBD1. Germline CDR1 is SGHRS and CDR2 is YFSETQ. The junction had 7 bases not matched to a gene; V was cut back by 3 bases and J by 7 bases. The length of the CDR3 is 14 residues. Here the CDR3 DNA reads TGCGCCAGCAGCTCTGGACAGGCGGGGCAGCCCCAGCATTTT. Residues: CASSSGQAGQPQHF.

The V and J genes are TRBV7-9 and TRBJ2-7, with 7 bases fitting TRBD2. Germline CDR1 and CDR2: SEHNR and FQNEAQ (reference sequence). Trimming at V came to 1 base and at J to 5 bases, leaving 5 bases not matched to a gene. The CDR3 consists of 14 residues. The CDR3 DNA sequence: TGTGCCAGCAGCTTAGGGATGGGGGGGAACGAGCAGTACTTC. Translation: CASSLGMGGNEQYF.

This clone was counted a few times. The chain uses TRBV6-5 and TRBJ2-5, with 7 bases matching TRBD2. In germline, CDR1 is MNHEY, CDR2 SVGAGI. The CDR3 totals 13 residues. Losses at the gene ends were 6 bases for V and 2 bases for J; bases not matched to a gene: 3. CDR3: CASSRDYQETQYF. DNA for the CDR3: TGTGCCAGCAGCCGGGACTATCAAGAGACCCAGTACTTC.

This clone turned up a few times. V is TRBV4-1 and J is TRBJ2-1; 12 bases align to TRBD1. Germline-derived CDR1 and CDR2 are MGHRA and YSYEKL. The CDR3 totals 15 residues. The trim removed 4 bases at V and 7 bases at J, leaving 5 bases unmatched. The CDR3 nucleotides are TGCGCCAGCAGCCCCGGGACAGGGGGCTTGAATGAGCAGTTCTTC. Its translation is CASSPGTGGLNEQFF.

V gene TRBV5-6 combines with J gene TRBJ1-5; 11 positions match TRBD1. This CDR3 spans 14 amino acids. The germline V gene has CDR1 SGHDT and CDR2 YYEEEE. Trimming removed 4 bases from V and 5 bases from J; junction bases left unmatched: 2. This CDR3 reads CASSRTGGDQPQHF. CDR3 nucleotides: TGTGCCAGCAGCCGGACAGGGGGCGATCAGCCCCAGCATTTT. The variable domain in full, with the rest retrieved from reference TRBV5-6 and TRBJ1-5, is DAGVTQSPTHLIKTRGQQVTLRCSPKSGHDTVSWYQQALGQGPQFIFQYYEEEERQRGNFPDRFSGHQFPNYSSELNVNALLLGDSALYLCASSRTGGDQPQHFGDGTRLSIL.

This clone was seen a few times. The V and J genes are TRBV7-6 and TRBJ2-7; D perhaps matches TRBD2 (6 bases). Looked up from germline, CDR1 is SGHVS and CDR2 is FNYEAQ. This CDR3 contains 15 residues. V dropped 6 bases and J dropped 5 bases, with 20 bases sitting between them. In DNA form, the CDR3 reads TGTGCCAGCAGTCTTAGGGACGGGAGTAACCACGAGCAGTACTTC. The encoded protein is CASSLRDGSNHEQYF.

This clone was detected a few times. CDR3 amino acids: CASSPQGVLNYGYTF. The DNA of the CDR3 is TGTGCCAGCAGTCCCCAGGGGGTGTTAAACTATGGCTACACCTTC. The chain employs TRBV27 and TRBJ1-2, with 7 bases lining up with TRBD1. Germline values: CDR1 MNHEY, CDR2 SMNVEV (reference sequence). V lost 5 bases to trimming and J lost 2 bases; unmatched junction nucleotides: 8. The CDR3 sequence is 15 residues long.

This clone showed up just a few times. J is TRBJ2-7 and V is TRBV10-3; 14 bases agree with TRBD2. Germline CDR1 is ENHRY and CDR2 is SYGVKD. This CDR3 contains 14 residues. V lost 6 bases, J lost 5 bases, and 3 bases stayed unmatched. The CDR3 nucleotides read TGTGCCATCAGAGGGACTAGCGGGAGTCACGAGCAGTACTTC. Protein: CAIRGTSGSHEQYF.

This clone was observed a handful of times. The chain carries TRBV6-6 and TRBJ1-2; a weak D match, TRBD1 (5 bases). The CDR3 spans 13 residues. Germline CDR1 is MNHNY and CDR2 is SVGAGI (reference sequence). V lost 8 bases to trimming and J lost 6 bases, with 16 bases between them. The CDR3 bases are TGTGCCAGCTCTATAAGGGGATATAATGGCTACACCTTC. This encodes CASSIRGYNGYTF.

The chain joins TRBV19 to TRBJ1-3; a weak D match, TRBD1 (5 bases). The germline V and J ends were trimmed by 4 bases and 4 bases, with 11 bases remaining between them. Germline V gene lookup returns CDR1 LNHDA and CDR2 SQIVND (reference sequence). The length of the CDR3 is 14 residues. The CDR3 DNA is TGTGCCAGTAGTACCCGGACACAGGGAAACACCATATATTTT. It yields the protein CASSTRTQGNTIYF.

V gene TRBV4-1 combines with J gene TRBJ2-1; 8 nucleotides line up with TRBD2. The CDR3 consists of 14 residues. CDR1 is MGHRA, CDR2 YSYEKL, per germline. Unmatched junction bases numbered 2, after V lost 3 bases and J lost 4 bases. The CDR3: CASSQVAGYNEQFF. DNA of the CDR3: TGCGCCAGCAGCCAGGTAGCGGGATACAATGAGCAGTTCTTC.

The chain links TRBV19 to TRBJ1-1; 8 positions agree with TRBD1. The V and J ends lost 6 bases and 1 base, in that order; junction bases with no gene match: 10. The germline V gene has CDR1 LNHDA and CDR2 SQIVND (reference sequence). The CDR3 consists of 16 residues. This CDR3 reads CASRTLPGQANTEAFF. CDR3 in DNA: TGTGCCAGTAGGACCCTACCGGGACAGGCGAACACTGAAGCTTTCTTT.

This clone was recorded a few times. The chain has TRBV9 and TRBJ1-2; D gene unclear. The CDR3 has 13 amino acids. Germline CDR1 is SGDLS and CDR2 is YYNGEE. The V end was cut by 0 bases, the J end by 6 bases, with 9 bases between. CDR3 loop: CASSVGQANGYTF. The DNA for the CDR3 is TGTGCCAGCAGCGTAGGGCAGGCGAATGGCTACACCTTC.

This clone turned up a few times. The chain recombines TRBV2 with TRBJ2-3, with 7 bases identical to TRBD2. CDR3 length: 15 residues. Germline trimming cut 6 bases from V and 0 bases from J; bases unmatched to any gene: 6. Germline assignment: CDR1 SNHLY and CDR2 FYNNEI. The CDR3 reads CASSPVGGSTDTQYF. CDR3 sequence (DNA): TGTGCCAGCAGCCCAGTGGGGGGGAGCACAGATACGCAGTATTTT.

This rearrangement joins TRBV7-9 to TRBJ1-5; D gene uncertain. The length of the CDR3 is 15 residues. CDR1 is SEHNR, CDR2 FQNEAQ, per germline (reference sequence). The V and J ends lost 5 bases and 1 base respectively, with 12 bases between them. This chain's CDR3 is CASSPSVTSNQPQHF. The CDR3 DNA reads TGTGCCAGCAGCCCATCCGTTACAAGCAATCAGCCCCAGCATTTT.